One sample yielded the 18 T cell receptor beta chains listed below, sequenced in a study of T cell responses to AZD1222 COVID-19 vaccine. This table comes from immunoSEQ multiplex PCR, and its TCRdb copy is limited to in-frame clones, with some not included. This table has approximately 200,000 clones, 88% appearing once. Sequences were derived from peripheral blood, sampled on day 0 of AZD1222 vaccination. These receptors came from an adult in good health.

The chain recombines TRBV6-5 with TRBJ1-1; TRBD1 matches 8 bases. This CDR3 has 14 amino acids. After removal of 5 bases from V and 0 bases from J, the junction contained 2 bases not matched to a gene. Germline-derived CDR1 and CDR2 are MNHEY and SVGAGI. Written as DNA, the CDR3 is TGTGCCAGCAGTAGACAGGGGATGAACACTGAAGCTTTCTTT. Amino acids: CASSRQGMNTEAFF.

The chain is built from TRBV9 and TRBJ2-1; D call uncertain. CDR1 SGDLS and CDR2 YYNGEE come from the germline V gene. This CDR3 comprises 14 residues. V was clipped by 2 bases and J by 0 bases, with 6 bases between them. This CDR3 is CASSVRHSYNEQFF. The CDR3 region has the DNA TGTGCCAGCAGCGTCAGACACTCCTACAATGAGCAGTTCTTC.

The V and J genes are TRBV7-8 and TRBJ1-2; 8 bases fit TRBD1. Germline V gives CDR1 SGHVS, CDR2 FQNEAQ. The V segment lost 5 bases and the J segment 4 bases; nucleotides outside the gene matches: 9. The CDR3 has 15 residues. The CDR3 loop reads CASSTPPGQVYGYTF. In DNA form, the CDR3 reads TGTGCCAGCAGCACGCCTCCGGGACAGGTCTATGGCTACACCTTC.

The chain couples TRBV5-6 to TRBJ1-1; D might be TRBD1 (6 bases). Germline lookup yields CDR1 SGHDT and CDR2 YYEEEE. The CDR3 runs 16 residues. With 0 bases removed from V and 3 bases from J, the gap between germline ends came to 15 bases. CDR3 sequence: CASSLGSGVADTEAFF. CDR3 coding DNA: TGTGCCAGCAGCTTGGGGTCAGGGGTAGCGGACACTGAAGCTTTCTTT. Based on the CDR3 plus reference TRBV5-6 and TRBJ1-1, the full variable domain is DAGVTQSPTHLIKTRGQQVTLRCSPKSGHDTVSWYQQALGQGPQFIFQYYEEEERQRGNFPDRFSGHQFPNYSSELNVNALLLGDSALYLCASSLGSGVADTEAFFGQGTRLTVV.

The genes are TRBV2 and TRBJ2-3; unclear D gene. This CDR3 is 12 amino acids long. Trimming stripped 3 bases from V and 11 bases from J, with 12 bases between. CDR1 is SNHLY, CDR2 FYNNEI, per germline. CDR3 nucleotides: TGTGCCAGCAGTGAGTTGGACGCCCGGCAGTATTTT. It is translated as CASSELDARQYF.

The gene calls are TRBV27 and TRBJ1-1; no reliable D call. Germline V CDR1 and CDR2: MNHEY, SMNVEV (reference sequence). CDR3 length: 14 residues. The V end was cut by 3 bases, the J end by 0 bases, with 8 bases between. CDR3: CASSFEYMNTEAFF. The CDR3 nucleotides read TGTGCCAGCAGTTTCGAGTACATGAACACTGAAGCTTTCTTT.

The chain recombines TRBV28 with TRBJ2-7; 8 positions match TRBD2. The CDR3 contains 11 residues. From germline, CDR1 is MDHEN and CDR2 SYDVKM. DNA for the CDR3: TGTGGCTCAGCGGGGGCCTACGAGCAGTACTTC. This encodes CGSAGAYEQYF. Filled out from reference TRBV28 and TRBJ2-7, the complete variable domain reads DVKVTQSSRYLVKRTGEKVFLECVQDMDHENMFWYRQDPGLGLRLIYFSYDVKMKEKGDIPEGYSVSREKKERFSLILESASTNQTSMYLCGSAGAYEQYFGPGTRLTVT.

The chain recombines TRBV6-5 with TRBJ1-1; 8 bases line up with TRBD1. CDR1 MNHEY and CDR2 SVGAGI come from the germline V gene. The CDR3 has 14 amino acids. After removal of 6 bases from V and 3 bases from J, the junction contained 6 bases not matched to a gene. The CDR3 protein is CASRKQGAYTEAFF. DNA for the CDR3: TGTGCCAGCAGGAAGCAGGGGGCGTACACTGAAGCTTTCTTT.

The chain links TRBV27 to TRBJ2-7; possibly TRBD2 for D (5 bases). Looked up from germline, CDR1 is MNHEY and CDR2 is SMNVEV (reference sequence). The CDR3 length is 14 residues. Trimming shortened V by 5 bases and J by 3 bases, and 14 bases separated the two germline ends. The CDR3 nucleotides read TGTGCCAGCAGTCCCAGGCAGGCGGGCTACGAGCAGTACTTC. Its translation: CASSPRQAGYEQYF.

The V gene is TRBV28, the J gene TRBJ1-5; weak D call: TRBD1 (5 bases). The CDR3 has 13 residues. V lost 8 bases and J 7 bases, leaving 15 bases between the germline ends. CDR1 is MDHEN and CDR2 is SYDVKM in the germline V gene. Here the CDR3 reads CASFGAVGQPQHF. CDR3 bases: TGTGCCAGCTTTGGGGCGGTGGGCCAGCCCCAGCATTTT.

This clone was counted once. V usage is TRBV28 and J usage is TRBJ1-1; 7 nucleotides match TRBD1. This CDR3 has 15 amino acids. V lost 3 bases to trimming and J lost 2 bases; unmatched junction nucleotides: 6. Germline V CDR1 and CDR2: MDHEN, SYDVKM. Written as DNA, the CDR3 is TGTGCCAGCAGTTTGCAGGGGGGACTAAACACTGAAGCTTTCTTT. The encoded protein is CASSLQGGLNTEAFF.

The V call is TRBV30, the J call TRBJ1-1; D remains unclear. Trimming took 0 bases from V and 4 from J, leaving 9 bases between them. Germline CDR1 GTSNPN, CDR2 SVGIG (reference sequence). CDR3 length equals 13 residues. CDR3 amino acids: CAWSVERFTEAFF. The CDR3 bases are TGTGCCTGGAGTGTGGAGAGGTTCACTGAAGCTTTCTTT.

The V gene is TRBV3-1 (or the pseudogene TRBV3-2), the J gene TRBJ2-5, with 9 bases lining up with TRBD2. V was clipped by 0 bases and J by 12 bases; unmatched bases: 5. Germline-derived CDR1 and CDR2 are LGHDT and YNNKEL (reference sequence). This CDR3 has 13 amino acids. The CDR3 loop reads CASSQEIAGAKYF. The CDR3 DNA reads as TGTGCCAGCAGCCAAGAGATAGCGGGAGCTAAGTACTTC.

The rearrangement joins TRBV29-1 to TRBJ1-3, with D perhaps matching TRBD1 (6 bases). This CDR3 has 14 amino acids. Trimming left V 3 bases short and J 4 bases short, with 13 bases between. From germline, CDR1 is SQVTM and CDR2 ANQGSEA. The DNA for the CDR3 is TGCAGCGTTGATAGGGGGGGATTGGGAAACACCATATATTTT. Translation: CSVDRGGLGNTIYF.

The chain uses TRBV6-1 and TRBJ2-7, with TRBD1 identical over 10 bases. V lost 1 base to trimming and J lost 3 bases; unmatched junction nucleotides: 3. The V gene's germline CDR1 is MNHNS and CDR2 SASEGT. The CDR3 covers 15 residues. The CDR3 is CASSEVGTGVYEQYF. In nucleotides, the CDR3 is TGTGCCAGCAGTGAAGTAGGGACAGGGGTCTACGAGCAGTACTTC.

The rearrangement joins TRBV5-4 to TRBJ1-1; 12 bases fit TRBD1. The CDR3 length is 16 residues. The germline V gene encodes CDR1 SGHNT and CDR2 YYREEE (reference sequence). Losses at the gene ends were 4 bases for V and 2 bases for J; bases not matched to a gene: 6. CDR3 sequence: CASSGGTGGLNTEAFF. The CDR3 DNA reads TGTGCCAGCAGCGGAGGGACAGGGGGCCTTAACACTGAAGCTTTCTTT.

This chain links TRBV14 with TRBJ1-1, with D unresolved. There are 15 residues in the CDR3. Deletions cut 4 bases from V and 2 bases from J, with 14 bases between. Per the germline V gene, CDR1 is SGHDN and CDR2 is FVKESK. The CDR3 sequence: CASSLVPGVNTEAFF. The CDR3 bases are TGTGCCAGCAGCCTAGTCCCGGGTGTTAACACTGAAGCTTTCTTT.

The chain carries TRBV6-1 and TRBJ1-2, with TRBD1 identical over 7 bases. CDR3 length equals 18 residues. The ends lost 4 bases at V and 4 bases at J; junction bases unmatched: 18. Germline-derived CDR1 and CDR2 are MNHNS and SASEGT. This CDR3 reads CASSVDPIMAGGSYGYTF. Written as DNA, the CDR3 is TGTGCCAGCAGTGTGGACCCTATTATGGCAGGGGGGTCCTATGGCTACACCTTC.